The 13 T cell receptor beta chains presented below share a single source sample, sequenced in a study of cytomegalovirus exposure and HLA in healthy donors. The PCR had 60 Vbeta and 13 Jbeta primers. Generated by immunoSEQ multiplex PCR, the TCRdb table keeps only in-frame clones and is missing some. Its clone listing holds some 150,000 clones. The specimen sequenced was PBMCs. These receptors all come from a woman aged 18-30 years in good health and CMV-seronegative.

Comments on this clone: The sample holds other DNA sequences that translate to the same CDR3. The rearrangement uses TRBV6-1 and TRBJ2-1; 10 nucleotides align to TRBD2. The germline gives CDR1 MNHNS, CDR2 SASEGT. The junction had 4 bases not matched to a gene; V was cut back by 7 bases and J by 4 bases. The CDR3 loop spans 14 amino acids. The CDR3 sequence: CASTPGLAYNEQFF. The CDR3 nucleotides are TGTGCCAGCACCCCGGGACTAGCGTACAATGAGCAGTTCTTC.

Comments on this clone: At the DNA level, this CDR3 is encoded by other sequences in the same sample as well. CDR3 nucleotide sequence: TGTGCCTGGAGTACCGGAGGGAGCTCCTACAATGAGCAGTTCTTC. Its protein product is CAWSTGGSSYNEQFF. This chain connects TRBV30 to TRBJ2-1, with D possibly TRBD2 on 6 matching bases. The V gene lost 2 bases and the J gene lost 0 bases, with 11 bases spanning the gap. Germline V gives CDR1 GTSNPN, CDR2 SVGIG (reference sequence). This CDR3 is 15 amino acids long. The full variable domain, completed using reference TRBV30 and TRBJ2-1, is SQTIHQWPATLVQPVGSPLSLECTVEGTSNPNLYWYRQAAGRGLQLLFYSVGIGQISSEVPQNLSASRPQDRQFILSSKKLLLSDSGFYLCAWSTGGSSYNEQFFGPGTRLTVL.

The V and J genes are TRBV7-3 and TRBJ2-5; tentatively, D is TRBD1 (6 bases). Germline V gene sequence: CDR1 SGHTA, CDR2 FQGTGA. CDR3 length: 14 residues. Trimming removed 3 bases at V and 5 bases at J, with 13 bases between. Here the CDR3 DNA reads TGTGCCAGCAGCTTGGACAGTAACGGGGAGACCCAGTACTTC. Its translation is CASSLDSNGETQYF. The complete variable domain, with remaining parts taken from reference TRBV7-3 and TRBJ2-5, reads GAGVSQTPSNKVTEKGKYVELRCDPISGHTALYWYRQSLGQGPEFLIYFQGTGAADDSGLPNDRFFAVRPEGSVSTLKIQRTERGDSAVYLCASSLDSNGETQYFGPGTRLLVL.

The chain recombines TRBV20-1 with TRBJ1-2, with D unresolved. The CDR3 is made up of 11 amino acids. Germline V gene data show CDR1 as DFQATT and CDR2 as SNEGSKA (reference sequence). Trimming took 8 bases from V and 0 from J, leaving 7 bases between them. This CDR3 is CSLGSNYGYTF. CDR3 bases: TGCAGTCTCGGGTCTAACTATGGCTACACCTTC.

The chain employs TRBV27 and TRBJ1-1, with TRBD1 identical over 7 bases. The CDR3 totals 13 residues. The V gene's germline CDR1 is MNHEY and CDR2 SMNVEV (reference sequence). V dropped 2 bases and J dropped 8; count of bases not matched to a gene: 5. CDR3 protein: CASSLGGGREAFF. CDR3 nucleotides: TGTGCCAGCAGTTTAGGAGGGGGCCGAGAAGCTTTCTTT.

The chain joins TRBV5-1 to TRBJ2-2; tentative D call: TRBD1 (6 bases). V gave up 5 bases and J gave up 4 bases, with 15 bases separating them. CDR1 and CDR2 from the germline V gene are SGHRS and YFSETQ. The CDR3 contains 15 residues. This CDR3 reads CASSHYRESTGELFF. Here the CDR3 DNA reads TGCGCCAGCAGTCATTACAGGGAGAGCACCGGGGAGCTGTTTTTT.

The chain combines TRBV7-2 with TRBJ1-3, with D possibly TRBD1 on 6 matching bases. Germline values: CDR1 SGHTA, CDR2 FQGNSA. The CDR3 has 15 residues. The ends were cut back, 6 bases at V and 4 bases at J, with 16 bases in the middle. CDR3 coding DNA: TGTGCCAGCAGTCCCAAGTCAGGGGACGGAAACACCATATATTTT. This sequence encodes CASSPKSGDGNTIYF.

The rearrangement uses TRBV27 and TRBJ2-7; maybe TRBD2 (6 bases). V was pared by 3 bases and J by 1 base, with 10 bases between. Germline lookup yields CDR1 MNHEY and CDR2 SMNVEV (reference sequence). The CDR3 runs 14 residues. The CDR3 DNA reads as TGTGCCAGCAGTTTCATCGGGGGATCCTACGAGCAGTACTTC. Translated, it gives CASSFIGGSYEQYF.

V and J are TRBV12-5 and TRBJ1-1; 10 nucleotides match TRBD1. Trimming cost V 5 bases and J 5 bases; bases outside gene matches: 8. This CDR3 contains 15 residues. Germline CDR1 LGHNT, CDR2 FRNRAP. Here the CDR3 DNA reads TGTGCTAGTGGTACCCCGGGACAGGGGTGGACTGAAGCTTTCTTT. The encoded protein is CASGTPGQGWTEAFF.

The J gene is TRBJ2-3, the V gene TRBV13, with D possibly being TRBD2 (5 bases). This CDR3 spans 14 amino acids. The germline V and J ends were trimmed by 0 bases and 10 bases, with 14 bases remaining between them. The germline CDR1 and CDR2 sequences are PRHDT and FYEKMQ (reference sequence). The CDR3 protein is CASSLGKTRLSQYF. CDR3 sequence (DNA): TGTGCCAGCAGCTTAGGCAAAACTAGGCTTTCGCAGTATTTT.

The J gene is TRBJ2-7, the V gene TRBV27; D perhaps matches TRBD1 (5 bases). Per the germline V gene, CDR1 is MNHEY and CDR2 is SMNVEV (reference sequence). V was shortened by 3 bases and J by 0 bases, with 6 bases between the two germline ends. This CDR3 is built from 13 residues. The CDR3 is CASSFDSSYEQYF. For the CDR3, the DNA is TGTGCCAGCAGTTTCGACAGCTCCTACGAGCAGTACTTC.

The V and J genes are TRBV7-3 and TRBJ2-5, with 7 bases fitting TRBD2. From germline, CDR1 is SGHTA and CDR2 FQGTGA. This CDR3 spans 14 amino acids. J was trimmed by 2 bases and V by 5 bases; bases with no gene match: 5. The CDR3 protein is CASSATGGQETQYF. The CDR3 bases are TGTGCCAGCAGCGCGACGGGGGGACAAGAGACCCAGTACTTC.

The chain employs TRBV30 and TRBJ1-1; D unresolved. The CDR3 has 12 residues. Germline V gene sequence: CDR1 GTSNPN, CDR2 SVGIG (reference sequence). V was pared by 2 bases and J by 3 bases, with 7 bases between. The CDR3 sequence is CAWSSAYTEAFF. As DNA, the CDR3 is TGTGCCTGGAGTTCCGCGTACACTGAAGCTTTCTTT.